Presented here are 25 T cell receptor beta chains from one specimen sequenced in a study of CD8+ T cells in alopecia areata. Sequencing used cDNA as its template, made by extracting RNA and reverse transcribing it. Data came from immunoSEQ multiplex PCR; TCRdb stores just in-frame clones and leaves some out. This sample has 95,000 to 100,000 clones, with 55% to 70% found just once. Treatment indicated: oral pan-JAK inhibitor, 5-10 mg twice daily. Sequenced material: CD8+ T cells sorted from blood, taken at approximately week 56, from a patient treated with tofacitinib. The source of these receptors is a human donor with alopecia areata.

V and J are TRBV27 and TRBJ1-2, with 7 bases matching TRBD1. J was trimmed by 4 bases and V by 5 bases; bases with no gene match: 10. The germline gives CDR1 MNHEY, CDR2 SMNVEV (reference sequence). This CDR3 spans 15 amino acids. This CDR3 is CASSLQGITFYGYTF. DNA of the CDR3: TGTGCCAGCAGTCTACAGGGGATAACCTTCTATGGCTACACCTTC.

V gene TRBV5-1 combines with J gene TRBJ1-1; no clear D gene. The germline V and J ends were trimmed by 3 bases and 5 bases, with 14 bases remaining between them. Germline V CDR1 and CDR2: SGHRS, YFSETQ. The CDR3 is made up of 14 amino acids. The CDR3 protein is CASSWEGSGTEAFF. In DNA form, the CDR3 reads TGCGCCAGCAGCTGGGAGGGTAGTGGAACTGAAGCTTTCTTT.

The chain carries TRBV29-1 and TRBJ2-1; no clear D. CDR3 length: 10 amino acids. From germline, CDR1 is SQVTM and CDR2 ANQGSEA. V lost 4 bases, J lost 9 bases, and 7 bases lay in between. The CDR3, as DNA: TGCAGCGTTGTAATCGGTGAGCAGTTCTTC. It translates to CSVVIGEQFF.

In DNA, the CDR3 is TGTGCCAGCCCTCGCAGCCCAGAGACCCAGTACTTC. Protein product: CASPRSPETQYF. The rearrangement uses TRBV2 and TRBJ2-5; D not resolved. The CDR3 has 12 residues. V was trimmed by 8 bases and J by 4 bases, leaving 11 bases between them. In germline, CDR1 is SNHLY, CDR2 FYNNEI. The variable domain in full, with the rest retrieved from reference TRBV2 and TRBJ2-5, is EPEVTQTPSHQVTQMGQEVILRCVPISNHLYFYWYRQILGQKVEFLVSFYNNEISEKSEIFDDQFSVERPDGSNFTLKIRSTKLEDSAMYFCASPRSPETQYFGPGTRLLVL.

The CDR3 DNA reads as TGCGCCAGCAGCCTACCGGATCTGGACACTGAAGCTTTCTTT. Encoded protein: CASSLPDLDTEAFF. The chain is built from TRBV5-1 and TRBJ1-1; D not resolved. There are 14 residues in the CDR3. The germline V gene encodes CDR1 SGHRS and CDR2 YFSETQ. Deletions cut 4 bases from V and 3 bases from J, with 13 bases between.

The chain links TRBV2 to TRBJ1-5; the match to TRBD1 covers 7 bases. Trimming removed 8 bases from V and 4 bases from J; junction bases left unmatched: 14. Per the germline V gene, CDR1 is SNHLY and CDR2 is FYNNEI. The CDR3 loop spans 16 amino acids. The CDR3 region is CASQSGGRRFNQPQHF. In nucleotides, the CDR3 is TGTGCCAGCCAGTCAGGGGGTCGAAGGTTTAATCAGCCCCAGCATTTT.

The V gene is TRBV5-1, the J gene TRBJ2-1, with D perhaps TRBD2 (5 bases). Germline assignment: CDR1 SGHRS and CDR2 YFSETQ. The CDR3 runs 15 residues. Trimming left V 3 bases short and J 4 bases short, with 14 bases between. CDR3: CASSSTGNQYNEQFF. CDR3 DNA sequence: TGCGCCAGCAGCTCCACCGGGAACCAATACAATGAGCAGTTCTTC. The full variable domain, in which reference TRBV5-1 and TRBJ2-1 provide the parts outside the CDR3, is KAGVTQTPRYLIKTRGQQVTLSCSPISGHRSVSWYQQTPGQGLQFLFEYFSETQRNKGNFPGRFSGRQFSNSRSEMNVSTLELGDSALYLCASSSTGNQYNEQFFGPGTRLTVL.

In its sample, this clone was seen a few times. The chain couples TRBV5-1 to TRBJ2-2; TRBD1 matches at 7 bases. Per the germline V gene, CDR1 is SGHRS and CDR2 is YFSETQ. This CDR3 spans 15 amino acids. J was trimmed by 1 base and V by 0 bases; bases with no gene match: 0. The CDR3 nucleotides read TGCGCCAGCAGCTTGGGGGACAGGAACACCGGGGAGCTGTTTTTT. Encoded protein: CASSLGDRNTGELFF.

The chain combines TRBV4-2 with TRBJ2-5; 8 bases align to TRBD1. Germline V gene lookup returns CDR1 LGHNA and CDR2 YNFKEQ. V was pared by 0 bases and J by 4 bases, with 7 bases of the junction left unmatched. The CDR3 consists of 16 residues. CDR3 protein: CASSQEMKTGVETQYF. The CDR3 DNA reads as TGTGCCAGCAGCCAAGAAATGAAGACAGGGGTAGAGACCCAGTACTTC.

The chain recombines TRBV11-2 with TRBJ1-2; perhaps TRBD1 as D (6 bases). The CDR3 runs to 16 residues. V lost 1 base to trimming and J lost 5 bases, with 17 bases between them. Germline V lookup: CDR1 SGHAT, CDR2 FQNNGV. The CDR3 DNA follows: TGTGCCAGCAGCTTAGCGCTCAGGGGCCCACCTTATGGCTACACCTTC. Translated: CASSLALRGPPYGYTF.

This clone was seen a few times. The sample contains more than one DNA sequence encoding this CDR3. V gene TRBV5-6 combines with J gene TRBJ2-1, with D hard to call. The CDR3 spans 11 residues. V was trimmed by 0 bases and J by 6 bases, leaving 1 base between them. The germline V gene has CDR1 SGHDT and CDR2 YYEEEE. CDR3 in DNA: TGTGCCAGCAGCTTGGGCAATGAGCAGTTCTTC. Residues: CASSLGNEQFF.

This chain joins TRBV12-5 and TRBJ1-4, with D possibly being TRBD1 (5 bases). CDR1 and CDR2 (germline): LGHNT, FRNRAP. The CDR3 consists of 21 residues. Trimming removed 3 bases from V and 1 base from J, with 27 bases in between. Here the CDR3 reads CASGFSLPGRKRQLTNEKLFF. Written as DNA, the CDR3 is TGTGCTAGTGGTTTCTCCCTACCGGGACGGAAGAGGCAATTAACTAATGAAAAACTGTTTTTT.

V and J are TRBV4-2 and TRBJ2-3; perhaps D is TRBD1 or TRBD2 (5 bases each). Between the trimmed V and J ends, which lost 3 bases and 4 bases, there was a span of 11 bases. The CDR3 loop spans 14 amino acids. Germline CDR1 LGHNA, CDR2 YNFKEQ. The CDR3 DNA reads TGTGCCAGCAGCCACCGCCGGGGCGCAGATACGCAGTATTTT. Amino acid sequence: CASSHRRGADTQYF.

V usage is TRBV5-6 and J usage is TRBJ1-2, with a possible D match to TRBD1 (5 bases). V shed 3 bases and J shed 13 bases, with 13 bases lying between them. Germline CDR1 is SGHDT and CDR2 is YYEEEE. This CDR3 has 11 residues. This CDR3 reads CASSSEEGSTF. CDR3 coding DNA: TGTGCCAGCAGCTCCGAGGAGGGGTCCACCTTC.

The rearrangement links TRBV18 to TRBJ1-2; D not certain. The germline CDR1 and CDR2 sequences are KGHSH and LQKENI. This CDR3 has 15 amino acids. V was trimmed by 2 bases and J by 4 bases, leaving 14 bases between them. This chain's CDR3 is CASSPVDRTVYGYTF. The CDR3 DNA reads TGTGCCAGCTCACCAGTGGACCGAACGGTCTATGGCTACACCTTC.

In its sample, this clone was seen a few times. The V gene is TRBV4-1, the J gene TRBJ2-3; perhaps TRBD1 as D (5 bases). Per germline, CDR1 MGHRA and CDR2 YSYEKL. The CDR3 extends over 15 amino acids. V lost 0 bases, J lost 0 bases, and 7 bases lay in between. In nucleotides, the CDR3 is TGCGCCAGCAGCCAAGAGGGGCTAAGCACAGATACGCAGTATTTT. Protein: CASSQEGLSTDTQYF.

In this sample, this clone turned up a few times. The CDR3 reads CASTDFGAGGRSTGELFF. As DNA, the CDR3 is TGCGCCAGCACCGACTTTGGGGCAGGGGGAAGGAGCACCGGGGAGCTGTTTTTT. This chain uses TRBV5-1 with TRBJ2-2; the match to TRBD1 covers 7 bases. CDR3 length equals 18 residues. V lost 6 bases and J lost 4; bases outside the gene matches: 18. Germline-derived CDR1 and CDR2 are SGHRS and YFSETQ. The whole variable domain, remainder taken from reference TRBV5-1 and TRBJ2-2, is KAGVTQTPRYLIKTRGQQVTLSCSPISGHRSVSWYQQTPGQGLQFLFEYFSETQRNKGNFPGRFSGRQFSNSRSEMNVSTLELGDSALYLCASTDFGAGGRSTGELFFGEGSRLTVL.

This clone has only a few counts. The CDR3 sequence: CASSHPFSAISGANVLTF. The CDR3 nucleotides read TGTGCCAGCAGCCACCCATTTTCAGCAATCTCTGGGGCCAACGTCCTGACTTTC. This chain connects TRBV4-2 to TRBJ2-6, with no clear D. The length of the CDR3 is 18 residues. V dropped 3 bases and J dropped 0 bases, with 15 bases sitting between them. Germline CDR1 LGHNA, CDR2 YNFKEQ.

The chain employs TRBV15 and TRBJ1-5; no clear D gene. The V gene lost 0 bases and the J gene lost 3 bases, with 12 bases spanning the gap. CDR1 and CDR2 from the germline V gene are LNHNV and YYDKDF (reference sequence). The CDR3 has 16 residues. The CDR3 DNA reads as TGTGCCACCAGCAGAGATGGGAGGGCACTCAATCAGCCCCAGCATTTT. This sequence encodes CATSRDGRALNQPQHF.

J is TRBJ2-7 and V is TRBV2; possible D gene TRBD1, 6 bases. The length of the CDR3 is 13 residues. V shed 3 bases and J shed 4 bases, with 10 bases lying between them. Looked up from germline, CDR1 is SNHLY and CDR2 is FYNNEI. CDR3 region: CASSDEDRYEQYF. The CDR3 nucleotides read TGTGCCAGCAGTGACGAGGACAGATACGAGCAGTACTTC.

The CDR3 coding sequence is TGTGCCAGCAGCACCTGGAACAATGAGCAGTTCTTC. Amino acids: CASSTWNNEQFF. This chain joins TRBV11-2 and TRBJ2-1; D ambiguous. CDR1 is SGHAT and CDR2 is FQNNGV in the germline V gene. Trimming cost V 5 bases and J 5 bases, with 7 bases left between them. The CDR3 sequence is 12 residues long.

V gene TRBV19 combines with J gene TRBJ2-2; perhaps TRBD1 as D (6 bases). Trimming shortened V by 5 bases and J by 5 bases, and 15 bases separated the two germline ends. CDR3 length: 15 residues. Per the germline V gene, CDR1 is LNHDA and CDR2 is SQIVND (reference sequence). Written as DNA, the CDR3 is TGTGCCAGTAGTGTGGAACAGGGCGGTACCGGGGAGCTGTTTTTT. Protein product: CASSVEQGGTGELFF.

The chain joins TRBV12-5 to TRBJ1-6; 9 nucleotides agree with TRBD1. The germline CDR1 and CDR2 sequences are LGHNT and FRNRAP. The V and J ends lost 8 bases and 10 bases, in that order; junction bases with no gene match: 12. The CDR3 sequence is 15 residues long. CDR3 DNA sequence: TGTGCTAGTTTGGAGGGACAGGGATCAGAATCACCCCTCCACTTT. Residues: CASLEGQGSESPLHF.

V and J are TRBV10-3 and TRBJ1-2, with D unresolved. The CDR3 extends over 13 amino acids. Deletions cut 0 bases from V and 8 bases from J, with 10 bases between. Per germline, CDR1 ENHRY and CDR2 SYGVKD. The CDR3 here is CAISESKVGGYTF. CDR3 sequence (DNA): TGTGCCATCAGTGAGTCGAAGGTGGGGGGCTACACCTTC.

CDR3 in DNA: TGTGCCAGCAGCCGGGGCGGCCAAAGCAATCAGCCCCAGCATTTT. It specifies CASSRGGQSNQPQHF. The chain employs TRBV7-9 and TRBJ1-5; D is possibly TRBD1 (5 bases). V lost 5 bases and J 1 base, leaving 12 bases between the germline ends. Germline V gives CDR1 SEHNR, CDR2 FQNEAQ (reference sequence). The CDR3 is 15 amino acids.